This T cell receptor beta chain stems from a study of T-cell reconstitution after alpha-beta-depleted transplantation in children. This clonotype was found many times. Per germline, CDR1 ENHRY and CDR2 SYGVKD. CDR3 length: 14 residues. With 3 bases removed from V and 2 bases from J, the gap between germline ends came to 10 bases. Preparation of the TCRbeta library was carried out with unique molecular identifiers. From the PCR reads, TCRdb called clonotypes with MiXCR, one entry per CDR3 protein. Here the sample spans 70,000 to 95,000 distinct CDR3 sequences, 9% to 15% being singletons. The material sequenced was PBMCs from the stem cell graft donor, taken from the stem cell graft. The chain joins TRBV10-3 to TRBJ2-5, with D possibly matching TRBD1 (6 bases). This TCR was sampled from a human donor who donated a stem cell graft to a child with inherited bone marrow failure. CDR3 amino acids: CAISDRTEQETQYF. The CDR3 DNA is TGTGCCATCAGTGACAGGACAGAACAAGAGACCCAGTACTTC.